The 13 T cell receptor beta chains reported below all come from one sample, sequenced in a study of cytomegalovirus exposure and HLA in healthy donors. Sequenced by immunoSEQ multiplex PCR; TCRdb stores in-frame clones only, minus some. The data show about 65,000 clones, just over 90% seen once. Sequenced: PBMCs. Receptors originate from a woman younger than 35 in good health and CMV-seronegative.

The V gene is TRBV7-2, the J gene TRBJ2-1, with 7 positions matching TRBD1. The germline gives CDR1 SGHTA, CDR2 FQGNSA. This CDR3 is 12 amino acids long. With 1 base clipped from V and 15 bases from J, the junction kept 6 bases outside the gene matches. For the CDR3, the DNA is TGTGCCAGCAGCTTAGGGTCCCCAGGGGGGTTCTTC. Protein sequence: CASSLGSPGGFF.

This sequence joins TRBV28 and TRBJ2-7; TRBD1 is a possible D gene (5 bases). V was pared by 8 bases and J by 4 bases, with 15 bases between. The germline CDR1 and CDR2 sequences are MDHEN and SYDVKM. The CDR3 loop spans 13 amino acids. CDR3 residues: CASVPGMGYEQYF. The CDR3 DNA reads TGTGCCAGCGTCCCAGGGATGGGGTACGAGCAGTACTTC.

The CDR3 sequence is CASSDDRNYGYTF. CDR3 DNA: TGTGCCAGCAGCGACGACAGGAACTATGGCTACACCTTC. The J gene is TRBJ1-2, the V gene TRBV9, with TRBD1 as a possible D gene (6 bases). Germline-derived CDR1 and CDR2 are SGDLS and YYNGEE. Trimming pared 3 bases from V and 2 bases from J, leaving 8 bases between. The CDR3 sequence is 13 residues long.

The chain couples TRBV11-2 to TRBJ1-5, with D unresolved. The CDR3 extends over 16 amino acids. The V gene's germline CDR1 is SGHAT and CDR2 FQNNGV. V dropped 1 base and J dropped 0 bases, with 10 bases sitting between them. In nucleotides, the CDR3 is TGTGCCAGCAGCTTAGCGAGAGGGTATAGCAATCAGCCCCAGCATTTT. Protein sequence: CASSLARGYSNQPQHF.

J is TRBJ2-5 and V is TRBV7-8; D possibly corresponds to TRBD2 (5 bases). In germline, CDR1 is SGHVS, CDR2 FQNEAQ. The CDR3 covers 14 residues. Trimming pared 1 base from V and 7 bases from J, leaving 13 bases between. CDR3 in DNA: TGTGCCAGCAGCTTAGGGACTGACACAGCGACCCAGTACTTC. Amino acid sequence: CASSLGTDTATQYF. The whole variable domain, remainder taken from reference TRBV7-8 and TRBJ2-5, is GAGVSQSPRYKVAKRGQDVALRCDPISGHVSLFWYQQALGQGPEFLTYFQNEAQLDKSGLPSDRFFAERPEGSVSTLKIQRTQQEDSAVYLCASSLGTDTATQYFGPGTRLLVL.

Only one count was recorded for this clone. The rearrangement links TRBV28 to TRBJ2-2; weak D call: TRBD1 (6 bases). V gave up 6 bases and J gave up 2 bases, with 10 bases separating them. Germline CDR1 reads MDHEN; CDR2 reads SYDVKM. The CDR3 runs to 14 residues. In DNA, the CDR3 is TGTGCCAGCAGGGTGACAGGAAACACCGGGGAGCTGTTTTTT. Its protein is CASRVTGNTGELFF.

This chain joins TRBV15 and TRBJ2-2; 7 bases agree with TRBD2. Trimming at V came to 2 bases and at J to 2 bases, leaving 11 bases not matched to a gene. Germline V CDR1 and CDR2: LNHNV, YYDKDF (reference sequence). This CDR3 is built from 18 residues. The CDR3 nucleotides read TGTGCCACCAGCAGATCCCTGGGGGGGAGGGCCAACACCGGGGAGCTGTTTTTT. This sequence encodes CATSRSLGGRANTGELFF.

The chain has TRBV15 and TRBJ1-4; 8 bases are a match to TRBD1. CDR1 is LNHNV and CDR2 is YYDKDF in the germline V gene (reference sequence). Trimming removed 3 bases from V and 8 bases from J; junction bases left unmatched: 8. This CDR3 has 15 residues. The CDR3 coding sequence is TGTGCCACCAGCAGGGATGGACAGGGACGGGAAAAACTGTTTTTT. This codes for CATSRDGQGREKLFF.

This clone came up a few times. The chain links TRBV11-1 to TRBJ2-7; 10 positions match TRBD1. The CDR3 length is 13 residues. V trimming: 3 bases; J trimming: 5 bases; junction bases outside the gene matches: 1. CDR1 SGHAT and CDR2 FQDESV come from the germline V gene (reference sequence). The CDR3 sequence is CASSLDRGDEQYF. CDR3 nucleotide sequence: TGTGCCAGCAGCTTGGACAGGGGGGACGAGCAGTACTTC.

The genes are TRBV12-5 and TRBJ2-5; 11 positions match TRBD2. CDR1 and CDR2 from the germline V gene are LGHNT and FRNRAP. V lost 7 bases and J lost 3; bases outside the gene matches: 7. The CDR3 totals 15 residues. The CDR3 protein is CASALRGLAEETQYF. The DNA for the CDR3 is TGTGCTAGTGCTCTAAGGGGACTAGCGGAAGAGACCCAGTACTTC.

The chain is built from TRBV5-1 and TRBJ2-1, with D perhaps TRBD2 (5 bases). Germline V lookup: CDR1 SGHRS, CDR2 YFSETQ. Trimming removed 0 bases at V and 5 bases at J, with 12 bases between. This CDR3 comprises 15 residues. CDR3 DNA: TGCGCCAGCAGCTTGGTTTTTAGCGCGAACAATGAGCAGTTCTTC. Translation: CASSLVFSANNEQFF.

This chain connects TRBV2 to TRBJ2-2; 9 bases agree with TRBD2. The J segment lost 0 bases and the V segment lost 0 bases, leaving 5 bases of the junction unmatched. CDR3 length equals 18 residues. Germline lookup yields CDR1 SNHLY and CDR2 FYNNEI. DNA of the CDR3: TGTGCCAGCAGTGAAGCGTTAGCGGGGGCCTCGAACACCGGGGAGCTGTTTTTT. It encodes CASSEALAGASNTGELFF.

The chain employs TRBV4-1 and TRBJ1-1, with 9 bases lining up with TRBD1. The CDR3 is 15 amino acids. Per the germline V gene, CDR1 is MGHRA and CDR2 is YSYEKL. Trimming at V came to 4 bases and at J to 4 bases, leaving 7 bases not matched to a gene. The CDR3 DNA is TGCGCCAGCAGCCCAGGGCAGACAGGGGGCACTGAAGCTTTCTTT. Translation gives CASSPGQTGGTEAFF.